These 5 T cell receptor beta chains came from one sample sequenced in a study of PD-1 blockade in mismatch repair-deficient tumors. Libraries were prepared by immunoSEQ multiplex PCR; TCRdb keeps only in-frame clonotypes and omits some of them. The sample has fewer than 50,000 clones; roughly 80% are singletons. Material: peripheral blood, obtained 4 weeks after starting pembrolizumab. The origin of the receptors is an adult with mismatch repair-deficient cancer.

The V call is TRBV5-1, the J call TRBJ1-2; TRBD1 aligns across 7 bases. The CDR3 runs to 15 residues. J was trimmed by 1 base and V by 4 bases; bases with no gene match: 7. Germline CDR1 SGHRS, CDR2 YFSETQ. DNA for the CDR3: TGCGCCAGCAGCCGACCGGGACAGCTTAACTATGGCTACACCTTC. Translation: CASSRPGQLNYGYTF.

The rearrangement links TRBV28 to TRBJ2-3; possible D gene TRBD2, 5 bases. The germline gives CDR1 MDHEN, CDR2 SYDVKM. Deletions cut 4 bases from V and 4 bases from J, with 15 bases between. The CDR3 has 15 residues. CDR3 loop: CASSSSGPGADTQYF. CDR3 bases: TGTGCCAGCAGTTCCAGCGGCCCCGGGGCAGATACGCAGTATTTT.

This clone was seen a few times. This chain joins TRBV12-5 and TRBJ1-1, with D uncertain. The ends were cut back, 6 bases at V and 3 bases at J, with 11 bases in the middle. CDR1 is LGHNT and CDR2 is FRNRAP in the germline V gene. The CDR3 loop spans 13 amino acids. CDR3 nucleotides: TGTGCTAGTGGCCTCGAAAGGGACACTGAAGCTTTCTTT. This sequence encodes CASGLERDTEAFF.

This chain links TRBV29-1 with TRBJ2-7; 7 nucleotides line up with TRBD2. J lost 7 bases, V lost 0 bases, and 9 bases had no gene match. There are 14 residues in the CDR3. Germline V gene lookup returns CDR1 SQVTM and CDR2 ANQGSEA. CDR3 amino acids: CSVEDGGGPGEQYF. In nucleotides, the CDR3 is TGCAGCGTTGAAGATGGGGGAGGGCCGGGAGAGCAGTACTTC.

The chain links TRBV29-1 to TRBJ2-7; 14 bases fit TRBD2. The CDR3 extends over 15 amino acids. V shed 6 bases and J 6 bases; nucleotides not matched to a gene: 10. In germline, CDR1 is SQVTM, CDR2 ANQGSEA. The CDR3 protein is CSVQPGLAGESEQYF. DNA for the CDR3: TGCAGCGTACAACCGGGACTAGCGGGAGAGAGCGAGCAGTACTTC.